One and the same sample provided the 30 T cell receptor beta chains below, sequenced in a study of radiation and T cells in renal cell carcinoma. Generated by immunoSEQ multiplex PCR, the TCRdb table keeps only in-frame clones and is missing some. The sample lists about 170,000 clones, 88% occurring once. Regarding time point: blood 4 weeks post-SBRT, at nephrectomy. The treatment denotes: 15 Gy SBRT to primary tumor, nephrectomy 4 weeks later. This material consisted of blood, taken from a patient whose treatment included radiotherapy and nephrectomy. These receptors were obtained from a woman aged 50 to 60 with renal cell carcinoma.

The table lists this clone with a count of one. In nucleotides, the CDR3 is TGTGCCAGCAGCTTAGCCCGGGTAACTGAAGCTTTCTTT. Translation gives CASSLARVTEAFF. The chain is built from TRBV7-9 and TRBJ1-1; D ambiguous. Germline V gene data show CDR1 as SEHNR and CDR2 as FQNEAQ (reference sequence). CDR3 length: 13 amino acids. V was trimmed by 0 bases and J by 5 bases, leaving 7 bases between them. Full variable domain (rest looked up from reference TRBV7-9 and TRBJ1-1): DTGVSQNPRHKITKRGQNVTFRCDPISEHNRLYWYRQTLGQGPEFLTYFQNEAQLEKSRLLSDRFSAERPKGSFSTLEIQRTEQGDSAMYLCASSLARVTEAFFGQGTRLTVV.

A remark on this clone: The junction shows a germline mismatch at one end, possibly a read error. V usage is TRBV7-7 and J usage is TRBJ1-1; perhaps TRBD1 as D (5 bases). From germline, CDR1 is SSHAT and CDR2 FNYEAQ (reference sequence). The CDR3 has 13 amino acids. CDR3 in DNA: TGTGCTAGCAGCCGGGACCGGAACACTGAAGCTTTCTTT. Protein sequence: CASSRDRNTEAFF. The full variable domain, completed using reference TRBV7-7 and TRBJ1-1, is GAGVSQSPRYKVTKRGQDVTLRCDPISSHATLYWYQQALGQGPEFLTYFNYEAQPDKSGLPSDRFSAERPEGSISTLTIQRTEQRDSAMYRCASSRDRNTEAFFGQGTRLTVV.

This clone was counted a single time. The chain joins TRBV7-2 to TRBJ1-1; D remains unclear. Germline V CDR1 and CDR2: SGHTA, FQGNSA. The germline V and J ends were trimmed by 3 bases and 5 bases, with 10 bases remaining between them. The CDR3 is 13 residues long. CDR3 bases: TGTGCCAGCAGCTTTCGGGGAGGAACTGAAGCTTTCTTT. Its translation is CASSFRGGTEAFF.

The chain employs TRBV6-6 and TRBJ2-7; 7 bases line up with TRBD1. Looked up from germline, CDR1 is MNHNY and CDR2 is SVGAGI (reference sequence). There are 15 residues in the CDR3. Trimming cost V 6 bases and J 3 bases; bases outside gene matches: 11. CDR3 DNA: TGTGCCAGCAGCGATCCAGTCGGACAGGTCTACGAGCAGTACTTC. Residues: CASSDPVGQVYEQYF.

A single count supports this clone. The J gene is TRBJ1-2, the V gene TRBV5-1; the match to TRBD1 covers 7 bases. J lost 4 bases, V lost 4 bases, and 13 bases had no gene match. The CDR3 contains 16 residues. Germline V gene lookup returns CDR1 SGHRS and CDR2 YFSETQ. DNA of the CDR3: TGCGCCAGCAGCCCGGAGGGCCAGGGGGAAGTCTATGGCTACACCTTC. Encoded protein: CASSPEGQGEVYGYTF.

This chain connects TRBV5-1 to TRBJ2-7; D is perhaps TRBD1 (5 bases). The CDR3 spans 15 residues. Between the trimmed V and J ends, which lost 4 bases and 5 bases, there was a span of 19 bases. CDR1 and CDR2 (germline): SGHRS, YFSETQ. CDR3 region: CASSHQGRLGNEQYF. The DNA for the CDR3 is TGCGCCAGCAGCCACCAGGGAAGGCTAGGGAACGAGCAGTACTTC.

This rearrangement joins TRBV4-1 to TRBJ2-3, with 13 bases matching TRBD2. Germline lookup yields CDR1 MGHRA and CDR2 YSYEKL. This CDR3 comprises 16 residues. Trimming took 3 bases from V and 2 from J; bases not matched to a gene: 2. The CDR3 DNA is TGCGCCAGCAGCCAGGGACTAGCGGGATACACAGATACGCAGTATTTT. This gives the protein CASSQGLAGYTDTQYF.

This chain uses TRBV5-4 with TRBJ2-1; tentative D call: TRBD2 (5 bases). Trimming stripped 3 bases from V and 8 bases from J, with 18 bases between. The CDR3 is made up of 15 amino acids. CDR1 SGHNT and CDR2 YYREEE come from the germline V gene (reference sequence). The CDR3 DNA reads as TGTGCCAGCAGCTCAGACTCGAACCCTAGCTATGAGCAGTTCTTC. Protein sequence: CASSSDSNPSYEQFF. Drawing the rest from reference TRBV5-4 and TRBJ2-1, the complete variable domain is ETGVTQSPTHLIKTRGQQVTLRCSSQSGHNTVSWYQQALGQGPQFIFQYYREEENGRGNFPPRFSGLQFPNYSSELNVNALELDDSALYLCASSSDSNPSYEQFFGPGTRLTVL.

The V gene is TRBV7-9, the J gene TRBJ2-1; 12 bases agree with TRBD2. V lost 3 bases to trimming and J lost 7 bases; unmatched junction nucleotides: 10. This CDR3 region has 17 residues. The germline gives CDR1 SEHNR, CDR2 FQNEAQ (reference sequence). CDR3 DNA sequence: TGTGCCAGCAGCTTGGGACTAGCGGGCCTCACCCGGAATGAGCAGTTCTTC. Its translation is CASSLGLAGLTRNEQFF.

The rearrangement links TRBV9 to TRBJ1-2; D gene uncertain. This CDR3 spans 15 amino acids. Trimming left V 2 bases short and J 0 bases short, with 11 bases between. CDR1 is SGDLS, CDR2 YYNGEE, per germline. CDR3 region: CASSVGIEANYGYTF. The CDR3 coding sequence is TGTGCCAGCAGCGTGGGGATAGAAGCTAACTATGGCTACACCTTC.

The chain joins TRBV9 to TRBJ2-5, with D possibly TRBD2 on 6 matching bases. V was pared by 4 bases and J by 1 base, with 17 bases between. There are 16 residues in the CDR3. CDR1 is SGDLS and CDR2 is YYNGEE in the germline V gene. The CDR3 protein is CASSSRDSQPQETQYF. For the CDR3, the DNA is TGTGCCAGCAGCTCCCGGGACTCCCAACCCCAAGAGACCCAGTACTTC.

CDR3 loop: CASSLSGGVGGYTF. The CDR3 coding sequence is TGCGCCAGCAGCTTGTCTGGGGGCGTTGGAGGCTACACCTTC. The rearrangement links TRBV5-1 to TRBJ1-2; possible D gene TRBD1, 6 bases. Trimming cost V 1 base and J 8 bases, with 15 bases left between them. Germline V gene data show CDR1 as SGHRS and CDR2 as YFSETQ. The CDR3 has 14 residues.

V and J are TRBV7-9 and TRBJ1-1; 8 nucleotides agree with TRBD1. The CDR3 has 17 residues. From germline, CDR1 is SEHNR and CDR2 FQNEAQ (reference sequence). Trimming took 5 bases from V and 4 from J; bases not matched to a gene: 15. For the CDR3, the DNA is TGTGCCAGCAGCCCACATGAGGACGGACAGGGAGGCACTGAAGCTTTCTTT. Translation gives CASSPHEDGQGGTEAFF.

This clone was recorded only once. The CDR3 reads CATSGSSQPQHF. In DNA, the CDR3 is TGTGCCACCTCAGGGTCGTCTCAGCCCCAGCATTTT. V gene TRBV19 combines with J gene TRBJ1-5; tentative D call: TRBD1 (5 bases). CDR3 length: 12 amino acids. V lost 10 bases to trimming and J lost 6 bases, with 13 bases between them. The germline CDR1 and CDR2 sequences are LNHDA and SQIVND (reference sequence).

The chain joins TRBV5-1 to TRBJ1-5, with D hard to call. The CDR3 covers 15 residues. V was clipped by 4 bases and J by 0 bases, with 11 bases between them. Germline V gene sequence: CDR1 SGHRS, CDR2 YFSETQ. The DNA of the CDR3 is TGCGCCAGCAGCCCCGGATCCTATAGCAATCAGCCCCAGCATTTT. Translation gives CASSPGSYSNQPQHF.

The CDR3 loop is CASSLRTGKDNYGYTF. The CDR3 DNA sequence: TGTGCCAGCAGCTTACGGACAGGGAAGGATAACTATGGCTACACCTTC. The chain links TRBV7-8 to TRBJ1-2; 8 positions agree with TRBD1. Germline V lookup: CDR1 SGHVS, CDR2 FQNEAQ. V shed 2 bases and J 1 base; nucleotides not matched to a gene: 6. CDR3 length equals 16 residues.

The chain carries TRBV27 and TRBJ2-7, with 7 bases that match TRBD1. CDR1 and CDR2 from the germline V gene are MNHEY and SMNVEV (reference sequence). V shed 3 bases, J shed 2 bases, and the junction held 7 bases outside the gene matches. The CDR3 has 15 residues. The CDR3 protein is CASSLRQGETYEQYF. CDR3 bases: TGTGCCAGCAGTTTGCGGCAGGGGGAAACCTACGAGCAGTACTTC.

V is TRBV15 and J is TRBJ2-1; a possible D gene is TRBD2 (7 bases). Germline CDR1 reads LNHNV; CDR2 reads YYDKDF (reference sequence). V lost 6 bases, J lost 0 bases, and 15 bases lay in between. The CDR3 runs 16 residues. The chain's CDR3 is CATSRGAQSSYNEQFF. CDR3 DNA: TGTGCCACCAGTCGGGGGGCCCAAAGCTCCTACAATGAGCAGTTCTTC.

CDR3 DNA: TGTGCCAGCAGTTTTAGCGGGGGCGTGGACAATGAGCAGTTCTTC. Translating gives CASSFSGGVDNEQFF. The gene calls are TRBV7-9 and TRBJ2-1; TRBD2 matches 9 bases. Germline CDR1 reads SEHNR; CDR2 reads FQNEAQ (reference sequence). The length of the CDR3 is 15 residues. V was clipped by 6 bases and J by 5 bases; unmatched bases: 8.

The rearrangement joins TRBV7-3 to TRBJ2-5; D possibly corresponds to TRBD2 (6 bases). V was shortened by 5 bases and J by 4 bases, with 17 bases between the two germline ends. Germline loops: CDR1 SGHTA, CDR2 FQGTGA. CDR3 length: 15 amino acids. CDR3 nucleotides: TGTGCCAGCAGCACCCGCGGGACGGGCAGAGAGACCCAGTACTTC. This translates into CASSTRGTGRETQYF. Full variable domain (missing parts from reference TRBV7-3 and TRBJ2-5): GAGVSQTPSNKVTEKGKYVELRCDPISGHTALYWYRQSLGQGPEFLIYFQGTGAADDSGLPNDRFFAVRPEGSVSTLKIQRTERGDSAVYLCASSTRGTGRETQYFGPGTRLLVL.

The chain carries TRBV6-6 and TRBJ2-1; 7 bases align to TRBD2. CDR1 is MNHNY and CDR2 is SVGAGI in the germline V gene (reference sequence). The CDR3 contains 15 residues. V lost 2 bases, J lost 5 bases, and 6 bases stayed unmatched. CDR3 amino acids: CASSYGSSGDNEQFF. CDR3 nucleotides: TGTGCCAGCAGTTACGGGTCTAGCGGTGACAATGAGCAGTTCTTC.

This chain joins TRBV5-5 and TRBJ2-7, with TRBD1 as a possible D gene (6 bases). Germline-derived CDR1 and CDR2 are SGHKS and YYEKEE (reference sequence). The CDR3 spans 14 residues. Between the trimmed V and J ends, which lost 4 bases and 0 bases, there was a span of 11 bases. The DNA of the CDR3 is TGTGCCAGCAGCCGGGACACCTTCTCCTACGAGCAGTACTTC. Protein product: CASSRDTFSYEQYF.

This clone was observed a single time. The rearrangement links TRBV7-9 to TRBJ2-7, with 10 bases lining up with TRBD1. The CDR3 loop spans 15 amino acids. Germline trimming cut 2 bases from V and 5 bases from J; bases unmatched to any gene: 6. Germline values: CDR1 SEHNR, CDR2 FQNEAQ (reference sequence). CDR3 DNA sequence: TGTGCCAGCAGCTTAAGCGGGACAGGGGACCACGAGCAGTACTTC. Amino acid sequence: CASSLSGTGDHEQYF.

CDR3 in amino acids: CASSYSQGVNQPQHF. The CDR3 DNA follows: TGTGCCAGCAGTTACAGCCAGGGGGTTAATCAGCCCCAGCATTTT. The chain has TRBV6-5 and TRBJ1-5, with 7 bases identical to TRBD1. The length of the CDR3 is 15 residues. J lost 4 bases, V lost 2 bases, and 5 bases had no gene match. The germline gives CDR1 MNHEY, CDR2 SVGAGI.

The gene calls are TRBV9 and TRBJ1-2; D might be TRBD1 (6 bases). V lost 3 bases, J lost 8 bases, and 17 bases lay in between. Germline CDR1 is SGDLS and CDR2 is YYNGEE. CDR3 length equals 14 residues. The CDR3: CASSDTPTGFGYTF. DNA of the CDR3: TGTGCCAGCAGCGACACCCCGACAGGATTCGGCTACACCTTC.

The CDR3 sequence: CATSNGQFNEKLFF. CDR3 in DNA: TGTGCCACCAGCAATGGACAGTTTAATGAAAAACTGTTTTTT. The chain carries TRBV15 and TRBJ1-4, with D tentatively TRBD1 (6 bases). V was cut by 4 bases and J by 4 bases, with 10 bases left in between. The CDR3 extends over 14 amino acids. Looked up from germline, CDR1 is LNHNV and CDR2 is YYDKDF (reference sequence).

The chain is built from TRBV5-6 and TRBJ1-2; unclear D gene. CDR1 and CDR2 from the germline V gene are SGHDT and YYEEEE. With 0 bases removed from V and 2 bases from J, the gap between germline ends came to 20 bases. CDR3 size: 18 residues. This CDR3 is CASSLAVLSSRPNYGYTF. CDR3 in DNA: TGTGCCAGCAGCTTGGCCGTCCTTTCTTCACGACCGAACTATGGCTACACCTTC.

As concerns this clone: Other DNA variants within this sample encode the same CDR3. The gene calls are TRBV11-2 and TRBJ1-1; D gene uncertain. Deletions cut 3 bases from V and 5 bases from J, with 13 bases between. CDR3 size: 14 residues. The germline V gene has CDR1 SGHAT and CDR2 FQNNGV. The CDR3 sequence is CASSLVGIRTEAFF. The CDR3 DNA follows: TGTGCCAGCAGCTTGGTTGGGATTCGGACTGAAGCTTTCTTT. The complete variable domain, with remaining parts taken from reference TRBV11-2 and TRBJ1-1, reads EAGVAQSPRYKIIEKRQSVAFWCNPISGHATLYWYQQILGQGPKLLIQFQNNGVVDDSQLPKDRFSAERLKGVDSTLKIQPAKLEDSAVYLCASSLVGIRTEAFFGQGTRLTVV.

The chain has TRBV9 and TRBJ1-4; 11 bases line up with TRBD1. Germline assignment: CDR1 SGDLS and CDR2 YYNGEE. The CDR3 is 14 residues long. V dropped 3 bases and J dropped 8; count of bases not matched to a gene: 3. CDR3 nucleotides: TGTGCCAGCAGCGGGACAGGGGGCTACGAAAAACTGTTTTTT. It translates to CASSGTGGYEKLFF.

The chain links TRBV18 to TRBJ2-2; possible D gene TRBD2, 5 bases. Germline loops: CDR1 KGHSH, CDR2 LQKENI. Trimming cost V 5 bases and J 5 bases, with 12 bases left between them. There are 14 residues in the CDR3. CDR3 coding DNA: TGTGCCAGCTCATCGGAGGTCATTACCGGGGAGCTGTTTTTT. Amino acids: CASSSEVITGELFF.